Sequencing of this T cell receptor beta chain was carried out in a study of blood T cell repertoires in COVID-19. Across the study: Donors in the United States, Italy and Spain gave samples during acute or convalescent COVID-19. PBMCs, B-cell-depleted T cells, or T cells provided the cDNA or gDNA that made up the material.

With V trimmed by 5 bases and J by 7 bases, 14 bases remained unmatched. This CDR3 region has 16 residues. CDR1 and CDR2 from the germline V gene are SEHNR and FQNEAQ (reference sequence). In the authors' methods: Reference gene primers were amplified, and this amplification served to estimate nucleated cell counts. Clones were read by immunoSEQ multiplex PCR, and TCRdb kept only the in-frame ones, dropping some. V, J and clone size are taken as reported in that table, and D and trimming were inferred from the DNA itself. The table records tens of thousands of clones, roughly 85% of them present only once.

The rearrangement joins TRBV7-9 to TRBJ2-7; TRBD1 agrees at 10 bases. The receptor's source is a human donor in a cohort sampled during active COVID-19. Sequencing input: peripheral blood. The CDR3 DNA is TGTGCCAGCAGCCCTCCCGGCGGGACAGGGGAAGGAGAGCAGTACTTC. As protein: CASSPPGGTGEGEQYF.